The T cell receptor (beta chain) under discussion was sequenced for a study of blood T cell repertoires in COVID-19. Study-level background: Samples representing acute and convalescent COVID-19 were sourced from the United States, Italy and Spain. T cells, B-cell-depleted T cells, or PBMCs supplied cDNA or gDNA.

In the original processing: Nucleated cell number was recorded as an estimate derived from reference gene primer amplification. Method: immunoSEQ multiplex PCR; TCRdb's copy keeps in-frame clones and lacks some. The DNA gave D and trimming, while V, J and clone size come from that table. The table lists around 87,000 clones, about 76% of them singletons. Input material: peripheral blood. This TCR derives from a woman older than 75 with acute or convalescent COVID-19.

The CDR3 DNA is TGTGCCAGCAGCCCCAGGGAGGATGGCTACACCTTC. Residues: CASSPREDGYTF. The J gene is TRBJ1-2, the V gene TRBV7-3, with TRBD1 as a possible D gene (5 bases). The CDR3 contains 12 residues. Trimming took off 5 bases at V and 6 bases at J, with 10 bases between the two ends. Per the germline V gene, CDR1 is SGHTA and CDR2 is FQGTGA.